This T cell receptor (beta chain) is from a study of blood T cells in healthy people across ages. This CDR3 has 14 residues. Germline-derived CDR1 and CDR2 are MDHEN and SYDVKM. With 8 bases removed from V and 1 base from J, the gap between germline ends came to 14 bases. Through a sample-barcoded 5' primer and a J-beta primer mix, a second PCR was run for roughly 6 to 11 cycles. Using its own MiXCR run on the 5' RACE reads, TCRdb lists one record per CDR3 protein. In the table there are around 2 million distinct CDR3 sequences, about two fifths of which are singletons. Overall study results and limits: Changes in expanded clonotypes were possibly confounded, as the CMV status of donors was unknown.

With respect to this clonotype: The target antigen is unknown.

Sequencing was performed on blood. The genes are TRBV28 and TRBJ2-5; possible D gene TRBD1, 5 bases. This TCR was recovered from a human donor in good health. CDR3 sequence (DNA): TGTGCCAGCTCGCAGGGAACTTGCCAAGAGACCCAGTACTTC. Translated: CASSQGTCQETQYF.